This T cell receptor (beta chain) was identified during a study of blood T cell repertoires in COVID-19. Study-level information: PBMCs, B-cell-depleted T cells, or T cells provided the cDNA or gDNA that made up the material.

Repertoires were generated with immunoSEQ multiplex PCR, while TCRdb's copy carries only in-frame clones and drops some. The data hold over 30,000 clones, with over 75% observed a single time. This CDR3 has 14 amino acids. The V end was cut by 0 bases, the J end by 4 bases, with 7 bases between. Germline lookup yields CDR1 MNHNY and CDR2 SVGAGI (reference sequence). The sample comprised peripheral blood. The TCR originated in a woman aged 55-75 years with active COVID-19. The rearrangement links TRBV6-6 to TRBJ2-1; D is possibly TRBD2 (5 bases). Here the CDR3 DNA reads TGTGCCAGCAGTTACTCGAGGGTATACAATGAGCAGTTCTTC. It codes for CASSYSRVYNEQFF.